Presented here are 3 T cell receptor beta chains from one specimen sequenced in a study of blood T cell repertoires in COVID-19. Sequenced by immunoSEQ multiplex PCR; TCRdb stores in-frame clones only, minus some. In the table there are over 250,000 clones, over 75% of which are singletons. Sequencing was done on a sample of peripheral blood. Receptor source: a human donor in a cohort sampled during active COVID-19.

The chain links TRBV10-3 to TRBJ2-2; 11 bases match TRBD1. The V segment lost 6 bases and the J segment 3 bases; nucleotides outside the gene matches: 6. The germline gives CDR1 ENHRY, CDR2 SYGVKD. This CDR3 contains 16 residues. The CDR3 spells CAIRGRDRGDTGELFF. Written as DNA, the CDR3 is TGTGCCATCAGAGGCAGGGACAGGGGGGACACCGGGGAGCTGTTTTTT.

The chain is built from TRBV7-2 and TRBJ2-5; TRBD2 matches 9 bases. The CDR3 is 16 residues long. CDR1 is SGHTA and CDR2 is FQGNSA in the germline V gene. V was clipped by 6 bases and J by 5 bases; unmatched bases: 13. The CDR3 sequence is CASSIGLAGGRETQYF. For the CDR3, the DNA is TGTGCCAGCAGTATAGGGCTGGCGGGAGGGCGGGAGACCCAGTACTTC.

The chain uses TRBV24-1 and TRBJ2-5; 7 nucleotides agree with TRBD1. V lost 2 bases to trimming and J lost 3 bases; unmatched junction nucleotides: 5. The CDR3 spans 15 residues. CDR1 and CDR2 from the germline V gene are KGHDR and SFDVKD. Here the CDR3 reads CATSDSGTAKETQYF. In DNA form, the CDR3 reads TGTGCCACCAGTGATTCCGGGACAGCAAAAGAGACCCAGTACTTC.